This entry is about one T cell receptor (beta chain). Its antigen is not identified. These data belong to a study of T-cell reconstitution after alpha-beta-depleted transplantation in children. Study-level findings and limits: Fresh T-cell production supplied most of the T-cell counts and diversity seen one year after transplant. Roughly two months post-transplant, alpha-beta T cells reportedly originated from several hundred graft clones that had expanded. Day-60 TCRbeta diversity that was high in some patients was derived from surviving recipient T cells and thymic progenitors.

Unique molecular identifiers featured in how the TCRbeta library was prepared. TCRdb processed the PCR reads anew with MiXCR; each CDR3 protein has one entry. This repertoire shows 300,000 to 350,000 distinct CDR3 sequences, around 16% found once; its top ten account for about 41%. This receptor was obtained from a male patient between 2 and 10 years old who had a stem cell transplant for acute lymphoblastic leukemia, so the T cells may come from the graft donor. The sample consisted of PBMCs, mostly from graft donor cells, taken 360 days after TCRalphabeta/CD19-depleted stem cell transplant.

DNA of the CDR3: TGTGCCAGCAGTTTAAACCTACAGACTAGCAATCAGCCCCAGCATTTT. The encoded protein is CASSLNLQTSNQPQHF. The chain has TRBV27 and TRBJ1-5; no clear D gene. Germline CDR1 reads MNHEY; CDR2 reads SMNVEV (reference sequence). The V end was cut by 2 bases, the J end by 0 bases, with 11 bases between. This CDR3 region has 16 residues.